A selection of T cell receptor beta chains follows, all from one sample in a study of blood T cell repertoires in COVID-19. Produced via immunoSEQ multiplex PCR; TCRdb's table is partial and in-frame only. The table lists roughly 76,000 clones, approximately 82% of them singletons. Sequencing was carried out using peripheral blood. Receptor source: a woman aged 70 to 79 with acute or convalescent COVID-19. The CDR3 runs from the conserved cysteine through the conserved F or W. The D gene is left open where the match is weak. Clone size is shown for a subset of rows, as once, few, many or a class of expanded clone.

>TRBV24-1|TRBJ2-3|TRBD2|.
TGTGCCACCGCTGGAGCGGGAGGCACAGATACGCAGTATTTT
CATAGAGGTDTQYF
>TRBV5-4|TRBJ2-6|TRBD2|.
TGTGCCAGCAGCTTGGCCGGGAGGACACCGGCCAACGTCCTGACTTTC
CASSLAGRTPANVLTF
>TRBV7-9|TRBJ2-7|TRBD1|.
TGTGCCAGCAGCCCTCCGACAGGGGAAGTCACCTACGAGCAGTACTTC
CASSPPTGEVTYEQYF
>TRBV7-8|TRBJ1-4|.|.
TGTGCCAGCAGCGTCAGGGCACAAGGGGAAAAACTGTTTTTT
CASSVRAQGEKLFF
>TRBV5-4|TRBJ2-1|TRBD2|.
TGTGCCAGCAGCGCCGGACTAGCGGGAGCCCCTGGTGAGCAGTTCTTC
CASSAGLAGAPGEQFF
>TRBV20-1|TRBJ2-1|.|.
TGCAGTGCTAGTGTCGGGTTAGGTGAGCAGTTCTTC
CSASVGLGEQFF
>TRBV6-5|TRBJ1-5|.|.
TGTGCCAGCAGCGACCCGGACAGCCCCCAGCATTTT
CASSDPDSPQHF
>TRBV3-1/TRBV3-2|TRBJ2-3|.|.
TGTGCCTCTTTGATTCACGGCAGGGTCACAGATACGCAGTATTTT
CASLIHGRVTDTQYF
>TRBV27|TRBJ2-7|.|few
TGTGCCAGCGCTGGTGTCGGGGACTACGAGCAGTACTTC
CASAGVGDYEQYF
>TRBV9|TRBJ1-5|.|.
TGTGCCAGCAGCGTAAGTGGGGAGAGCCATCAGCCCCAGCATTTT
CASSVSGESHQPQHF
>TRBV7-3|TRBJ1-6|TRBD1|many
TGTGCCAGCAGCCTAGGGACAGGGAATTCACCCCTCCACTTT
CASSLGTGNSPLHF
>TRBV6-6|TRBJ2-1|TRBD1|.
TGTGCCAGCAGTTACTCTCGAGGGGGCAGTGAGCAGTTCTTC
CASSYSRGGSEQFF
>TRBV21-1|TRBJ1-5|.|.
TGTGCCAGCAGCAACGGTAGTCAGCCCCAGCATTTT
CASSNGSQPQHF
>TRBV29-1|TRBJ1-4|.|.
TGCAGCGTTGAACAGAATGAAAAACTGTTTTTT
CSVEQNEKLFF
>TRBV9|TRBJ2-2|TRBD2|.
TGTGCCAGCGGACGGACTAGCGGGAGGACCGGGGAGCTGTTTTTT
CASGRTSGRTGELFF
>TRBV19|TRBJ1-6|.|many
TGTGCCAGCAGGGTCTCCTATAATTCACCCCTCCACTTT
CASRVSYNSPLHF
>TRBV3-1/TRBV3-2|TRBJ2-5|TRBD2|once
TGTGCCAGCAGCCAAGATATAGGACTAGCGGAACTTTTTTCCTACCAAGAGACCCAGTACTTC
CASSQDIGLAELFSYQETQYF
>TRBV7-9|TRBJ1-6|.|few
TGTGCCAGCAGCTTAGCGGGCTCACCCCTCCACTTT
CASSLAGSPLHF
>TRBV28|TRBJ2-7|.|.
TGTGCCAGTACCCGGGACTTATCCTACGAGCAGTACTTC
CASTRDLSYEQYF
>TRBV10-3|TRBJ1-1|.|.
TGTGCCATCAGTGAGTTACAGGGAGAGAACACTGAAGCTTTCTTT
CAISELQGENTEAFF
>TRBV15|TRBJ1-5|.|.
TGTGCCACCAGCTTCCGGGGAGATCAGCCCCAGCATTTT
CATSFRGDQPQHF
>TRBV10-3|TRBJ1-2|.|.
TGTGCCATCAGTGATTTGTCAGGGCAGGATGGCTACACCTTC
CAISDLSGQDGYTF
>TRBV9|TRBJ2-1|.|.
TGTGCCAGCACCCCGGGAGCACGCTCCTACAATGAGCAGTTCTTC
CASTPGARSYNEQFF
>TRBV2|TRBJ2-1|.|few
TGTGCCAGCAGAGCTAGCGAGATGGAGAATGAGCAGTTCTTC
CASRASEMENEQFF
>TRBV28|TRBJ2-7|TRBD2|.
TGTGCCAGCAGTCCCTACGGCGGGACTAGCGGGTATCGCGAGCAGTACTTC
CASSPYGGTSGYREQYF
>TRBV11-3|TRBJ2-7|TRBD2|.
TGTGCCAGCAGCTTCCCCCCACTAGCGGGAGGGCCCTACGAGCAGTACTTC
CASSFPPLAGGPYEQYF
>TRBV11-2|TRBJ1-4|.|.
TGTGCCAGCAGCTTAGATGGCGCCTGGGAGGAAAAACTGTTTTTT
CASSLDGAWEEKLFF
>TRBV27|TRBJ1-1|.|.
TGTGCCAGCAGTTTACCCGGGAAGAGGAAAACTTTCTTT
CASSLPGKRKTFF
>TRBV7-2|TRBJ2-3|TRBD2|.
TGTGCCAGCAGCTTACAACTAGCGGGAGGTCAGAGCACAGATACGCAGTATTTT
CASSLQLAGGQSTDTQYF
>TRBV7-8|TRBJ2-1|TRBD2|.
TGTGCCAGCAGCTTATTTGAGGGAGCGGGGTACAATGAGCAGTTCTTC
CASSLFEGAGYNEQFF
>TRBV20-1|TRBJ2-3|TRBD2|.
TGCAGTGCTAGTACCCTAGCGGGACCTAGCACAGATACGCAGTATTTT
CSASTLAGPSTDTQYF
>TRBV28|TRBJ2-1|TRBD2|.
TGTGCCAGCAAGAGGGCCGGGACTAGCGCTAACAATGAGCAGTTCTTC
CASKRAGTSANNEQFF
>TRBV5-1|TRBJ2-1|TRBD2|.
TGCGCCAGCAGCTTCTCACCGGGGGGACTAAGTTTCGATGAGCAGTTCTTC
CASSFSPGGLSFDEQFF